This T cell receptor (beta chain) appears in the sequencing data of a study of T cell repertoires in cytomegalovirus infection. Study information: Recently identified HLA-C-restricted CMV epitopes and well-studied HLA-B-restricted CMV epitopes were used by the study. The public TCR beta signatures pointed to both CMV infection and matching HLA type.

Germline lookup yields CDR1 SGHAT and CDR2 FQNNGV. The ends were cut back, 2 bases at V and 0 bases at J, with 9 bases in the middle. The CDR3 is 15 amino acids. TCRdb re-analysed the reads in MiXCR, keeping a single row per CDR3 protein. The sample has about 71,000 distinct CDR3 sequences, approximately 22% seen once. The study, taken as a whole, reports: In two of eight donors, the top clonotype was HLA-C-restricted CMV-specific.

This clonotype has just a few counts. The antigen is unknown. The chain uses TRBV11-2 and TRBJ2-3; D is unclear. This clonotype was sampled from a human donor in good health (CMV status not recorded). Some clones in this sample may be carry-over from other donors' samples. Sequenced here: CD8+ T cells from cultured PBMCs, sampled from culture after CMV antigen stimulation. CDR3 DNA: TGTGCCAGCAGCTTATGGGATGATAGCACAGATACGCAGTATTTT. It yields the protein CASSLWDDSTDTQYF.